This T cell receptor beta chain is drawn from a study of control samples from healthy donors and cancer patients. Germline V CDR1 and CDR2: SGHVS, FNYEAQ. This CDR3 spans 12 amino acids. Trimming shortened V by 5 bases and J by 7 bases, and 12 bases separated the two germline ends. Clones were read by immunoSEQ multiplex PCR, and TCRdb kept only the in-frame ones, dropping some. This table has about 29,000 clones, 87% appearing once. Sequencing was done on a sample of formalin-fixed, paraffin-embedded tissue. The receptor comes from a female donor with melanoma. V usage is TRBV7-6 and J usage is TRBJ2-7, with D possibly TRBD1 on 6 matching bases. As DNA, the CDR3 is TGTGCCAGCAGCGCACAGGGCCGGGAGCAGTACTTC. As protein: CASSAQGREQYF.